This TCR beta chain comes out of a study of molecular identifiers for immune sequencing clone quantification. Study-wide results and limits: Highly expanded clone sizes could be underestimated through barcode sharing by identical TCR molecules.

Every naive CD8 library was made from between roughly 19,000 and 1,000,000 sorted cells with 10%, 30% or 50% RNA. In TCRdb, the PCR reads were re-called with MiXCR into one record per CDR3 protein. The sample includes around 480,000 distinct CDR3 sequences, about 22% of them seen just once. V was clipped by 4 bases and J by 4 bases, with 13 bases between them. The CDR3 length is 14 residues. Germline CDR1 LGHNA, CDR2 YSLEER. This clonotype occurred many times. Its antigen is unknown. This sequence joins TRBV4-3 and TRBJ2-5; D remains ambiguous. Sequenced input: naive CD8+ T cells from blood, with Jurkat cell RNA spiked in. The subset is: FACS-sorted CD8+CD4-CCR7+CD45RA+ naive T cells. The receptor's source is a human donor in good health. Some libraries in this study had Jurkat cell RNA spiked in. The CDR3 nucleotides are TGCGCCAGCAGCCCGCGGTTAGGTCCAGAGACCCAGTACTTC. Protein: CASSPRLGPETQYF.